This T cell receptor beta chain was found in a study of a mutant IDH1 vaccine in newly diagnosed glioma (dated by TCRdb to the early 2020s). For context, the study as a whole: Vaccination began 4-6 weeks after radiotherapy alone, or alongside temozolomide cycles in the chemotherapy-containing groups. Longitudinal TCRB deep sequencing was performed for approximately 24 treated patients wherever samples were available for exploratory analyses. Six visits were used for peripheral blood collection: V03 (baseline), V05, V07, V10, V12 and V13. The week-35 safety follow-up was designated visit V12, and the week-47 end of study was designated visit V13. Prior to enrollment, patients had been given standard therapy consisting of radiotherapy alone, temozolomide alone, or radiochemotherapy with temozolomide, with the combination given to most patients. Of the roughly 31 treated patients, roughly 60% were male and about 38% were female, and the mean age was 40.4 years.

Receptor libraries were prepared by the immunoSEQ multiplex PCR assay. Rearranged TCR beta chain sequences were amplified with the hsTCRB Kit following the manufacturer's protocol. TCRB libraries were sequenced on an Illumina MiSeq. On the authors' methods: The proprietary platform of the kit vendor was used for demultiplexing, trimming and gene mapping. TCRdb provides this immuneACCESS table in a form limited to in-frame rearrangements. Some clones are lacking; in checked studies, under half of them reflect an unresolved V gene, and why the rest are absent is not known. The V and J calls and clone size come from that table; D and trimming were worked out from the DNA. Recorded for this sample are tens of thousands of clones; over 80% of them occurred a single time. The ten largest clones take up approximately 3.6% of the sample. To note about this clone: Its antigen target is currently unknown. Qualities for individual bases were not recorded, and no much larger clone is one base off.

Via the germline V gene, CDR1 is SGHAT and CDR2 FQNNGV. V lost 5 bases and J lost 4 bases; the stretch between them is 15 bases long. Counted from cysteine to phenylalanine, this CDR3 has 15 amino acids. CDR3 DNA only is kept here, 45 bases in frame from base 1. The time point label corresponds to: week 47, end of study. Each vaccine dose was 300 ug of a 20-mer mutant IDH1 peptide in Montanide, given subcutaneously with topical imiquimod. Eight vaccinations were administered to patients in weeks 1, 3, 5, 7, 11, 15, 19 and 23, corresponding to visits V03 through V10. The donors had newly diagnosed IDH1-mutant astrocytomas of WHO grade 3 or 4 that showed loss of nuclear ATRX. The samples were drawn from NOA16, a multicentre, single-arm, open-label phase I trial in Germany that tested a mutant IDH1 peptide vaccine in humans for the first time. The DNeasy Blood and Tissue Kit was used to extract genomic DNA from EDTA blood for TCRB sequencing.

What the authors observed across the whole study: Vaccine-induced immune responses across multiple MHC alleles were detected in roughly 94% of patients. It was noted by the authors that analyses of patient blood samples could not be reproduced owing to sample limitations. Changes in the top peripheral T cell clonotypes picked up by TCRB sequencing did not appear to be linked to pseudoprogression. Selection of PBMC samples for TCRB deep sequencing was based on availability.

The chain employs TRBV11-2 and TRBJ2-1; the D gene is perhaps TRBD1, on 6 matching bases. The sample was PBMCs, taken from a glioma patient whose treatment included an IDH1 peptide vaccine. The TCR originated in a man in his forties with glioma. Some clones in this sample may be carry-over from other donors' samples. The CDR3 has the sequence CASSGQPFGYNEQFF. The DNA reads as follows: TGTGCCAGCAGCGGACAGCCATTCGGGTACAATGAGCAGTTCTTC.